This TCR beta chain was identified during a study of cytotoxic CD8 clonotypes in ibrutinib-treated CLL. Across the study: On average, each sample had about 260,000 productive templates and roughly 95,000 productive rearrangements. Findings of the study overall: Having risen at ibrutinib response, clonality had fallen back toward baseline by progression. Shared public clonotypes were rare, and on treatment they either got smaller or stayed the same.

The CDR3 has 15 residues. V was clipped by 7 bases and J by 2 bases, with 17 bases between them. Germline V gene data show CDR1 as MNHNS and CDR2 as SASEGT. The protocol was immunoSEQ multiplex PCR, while the TCRdb copy is restricted to in-frame clones and leaves out a portion. The sample contains about 44,000 clones, 55% to 75% of which appear only once. To note about this clone: Its antigen is undetermined.

Roughly 2 micrograms of genomic DNA (from cryopreserved PBMCs) were used for TCR beta libraries. The J gene is TRBJ1-2, the V gene TRBV6-1; no definite D call. The sequenced sample was PBMCs, obtained after 12 months of ibrutinib treatment. The clonotype was recovered from a human donor with chronic lymphocytic leukemia. CDR3 residues: CASNQHQLGNYGYTF. In DNA, the CDR3 is TGTGCCAGCAATCAACATCAACTGGGCAACTATGGCTACACCTTC.